This TCR beta chain was captured by sequencing in a study of T-cell reconstitution after alpha-beta-depleted transplantation in children. Points from the study as a whole: When one year had passed after transplant, most T-cell counts and diversity came from newly produced T cells. Reported findings indicate that, about two months after transplant, alpha-beta T cells came from several hundred expanded clones, which were derived from non-depleted graft cells. Recipient T cells and thymic progenitors that survived were the source of the high TCRbeta diversity seen at day 60 in some patients.

At least ten counts were recorded for this clonotype. Its specificity is unknown. Preparation of the TCRbeta library used unique molecular identifiers. TCRdb reanalysed the PCR reads using MiXCR and keeps one entry per CDR3 protein. The repertoire holds approximately 500,000 distinct CDR3 sequences, with 8% to 11% as singletons. The CDR3 sequence is 15 residues long. CDR1 is SQVTM and CDR2 is ANQGSEA in the germline V gene. J gave up 4 bases and V 3 bases, and 9 bases lay outside the gene matches. This TCR came from a child aged 2 to 10 with inherited bone marrow failure, due to receive a stem cell transplant. V usage is TRBV29-1 and J usage is TRBJ2-5, with TRBD2 matching 9 bases. Sequences were derived from PBMCs, sampled before TCRalphabeta/CD19-depleted stem cell transplant. The CDR3 loop reads CSVEDSGRSTETQYF. The CDR3 nucleotides read TGCAGCGTTGAGGATAGCGGGAGATCAACAGAGACCCAGTACTTC.